This TCR beta chain stems from a study of T cells after yellow fever vaccination. The 5'RACE template-switching step produced TCR cDNA and added a universal primer site and UMIs. TCRdb reprocessed the 5' RACE reads via MiXCR and lists one record per CDR3 protein. This sample has about 180,000 distinct CDR3 sequences; approximately 6% occur once, and the top ten carry about 2.7%. The germline gives CDR1 LGHDT, CDR2 YNNKEL (reference sequence). Losses at the gene ends were 1 base for V and 5 bases for J; bases not matched to a gene: 7. The CDR3 extends over 15 amino acids. Study conclusions and caveats: Most clones from primary vaccination were detected again post-booster (roughly 96% CD4, 88% CD8).

This clonotype has a handful of counts. What it recognizes is unknown. Sequenced material: CD4+ T cells sorted from PBMCs, taken on the day of the first yellow fever vaccination. The source of this sequence is a young man who received the YFV17D yellow fever vaccine. J is TRBJ2-5 and V is TRBV3-1; 7 bases map to TRBD2. The CDR3 is CASSQGSLGGETQYF. CDR3 bases: TGTGCCAGCAGCCAAGGGAGTCTGGGGGGGGAGACCCAGTACTTC.